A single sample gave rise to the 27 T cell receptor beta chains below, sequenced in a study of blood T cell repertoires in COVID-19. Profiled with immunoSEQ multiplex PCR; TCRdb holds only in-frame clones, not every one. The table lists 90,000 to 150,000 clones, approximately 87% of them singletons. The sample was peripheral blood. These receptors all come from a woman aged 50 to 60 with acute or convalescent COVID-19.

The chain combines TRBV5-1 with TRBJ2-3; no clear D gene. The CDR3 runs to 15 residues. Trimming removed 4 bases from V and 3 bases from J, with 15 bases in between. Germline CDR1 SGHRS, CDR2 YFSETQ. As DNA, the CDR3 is TGCGCCAGCAGCCTTCTAACAACAGAGACAGATACGCAGTATTTT. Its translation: CASSLLTTETDTQYF. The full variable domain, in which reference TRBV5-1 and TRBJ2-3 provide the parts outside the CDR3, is KAGVTQTPRYLIKTRGQQVTLSCSPISGHRSVSWYQQTPGQGLQFLFEYFSETQRNKGNFPGRFSGRQFSNSRSEMNVSTLELGDSALYLCASSLLTTETDTQYFGPGTRLTVL.

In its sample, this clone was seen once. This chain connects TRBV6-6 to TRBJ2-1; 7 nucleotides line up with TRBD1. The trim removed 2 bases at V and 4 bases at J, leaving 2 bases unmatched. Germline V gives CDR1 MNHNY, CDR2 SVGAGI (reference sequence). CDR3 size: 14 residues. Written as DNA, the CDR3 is TGTGCCAGCAGTTACCGGGGACAGTACAATGAGCAGTTCTTC. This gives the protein CASSYRGQYNEQFF.

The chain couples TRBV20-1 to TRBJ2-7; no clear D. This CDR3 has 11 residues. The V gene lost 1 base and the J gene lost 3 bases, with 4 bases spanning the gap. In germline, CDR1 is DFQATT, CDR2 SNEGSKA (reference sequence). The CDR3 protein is CSARVVYEQYF. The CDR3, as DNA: TGCAGTGCTAGAGTAGTCTACGAGCAGTACTTC.

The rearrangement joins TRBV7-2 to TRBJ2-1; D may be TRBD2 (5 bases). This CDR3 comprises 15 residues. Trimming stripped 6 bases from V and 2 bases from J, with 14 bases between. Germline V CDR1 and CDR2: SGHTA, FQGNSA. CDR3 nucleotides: TGTGCCAGCAGGTCCCGGGGTGGCCCCTACAATGAGCAGTTCTTC. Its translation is CASRSRGGPYNEQFF.

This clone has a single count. The CDR3 DNA is TGTGCCAGCAGTTACGGCGCCGGGACTAGGGGCTACGAGCAGTACTTC. It encodes CASSYGAGTRGYEQYF. The chain is built from TRBV6-6 and TRBJ2-7; TRBD2 aligns across 8 bases. The CDR3 runs to 16 residues. J lost 3 bases, V lost 2 bases, and 9 bases had no gene match. Germline V CDR1 and CDR2: MNHNY, SVGAGI (reference sequence).

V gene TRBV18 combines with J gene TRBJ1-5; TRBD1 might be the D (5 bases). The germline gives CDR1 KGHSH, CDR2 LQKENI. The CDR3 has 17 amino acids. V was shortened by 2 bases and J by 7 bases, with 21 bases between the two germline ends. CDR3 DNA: TGTGCCAGCTCACCAGCTCGCCAGGGCTCCGCAGGGCAGCCCCAGCATTTT. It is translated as CASSPARQGSAGQPQHF.

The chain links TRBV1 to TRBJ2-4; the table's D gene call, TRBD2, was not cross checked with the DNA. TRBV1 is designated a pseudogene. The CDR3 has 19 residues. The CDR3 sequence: CTSSQVASGRGVAKNIQYF. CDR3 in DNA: TGCACCAGCAGCCAAGTAGCTAGCGGGAGGGGGGTAGCCAAAAACATTCAGTACTTC.

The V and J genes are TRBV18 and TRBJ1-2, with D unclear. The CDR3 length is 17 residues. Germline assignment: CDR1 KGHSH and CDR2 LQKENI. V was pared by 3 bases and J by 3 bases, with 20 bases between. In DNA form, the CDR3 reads TGTGCCAGCTCACCCGTGACGAGTCCCGGCGGGGACTATGGCTACACCTTC. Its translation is CASSPVTSPGGDYGYTF.

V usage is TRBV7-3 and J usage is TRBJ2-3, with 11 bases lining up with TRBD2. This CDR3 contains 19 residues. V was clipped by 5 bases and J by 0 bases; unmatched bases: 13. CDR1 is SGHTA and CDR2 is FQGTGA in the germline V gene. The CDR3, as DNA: TGTGCCAGCAGCGAGAGGACTAGCGGGTATCCCACTAGCACAGATACGCAGTATTTT. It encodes CASSERTSGYPTSTDTQYF.

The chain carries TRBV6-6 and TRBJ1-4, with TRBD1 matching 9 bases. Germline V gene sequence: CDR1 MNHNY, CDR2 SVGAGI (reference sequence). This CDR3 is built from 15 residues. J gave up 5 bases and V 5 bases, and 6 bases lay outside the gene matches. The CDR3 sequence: CASSDHGTGNEKLFF. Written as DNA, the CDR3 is TGTGCCAGCAGTGACCACGGGACAGGGAATGAAAAACTGTTTTTT.

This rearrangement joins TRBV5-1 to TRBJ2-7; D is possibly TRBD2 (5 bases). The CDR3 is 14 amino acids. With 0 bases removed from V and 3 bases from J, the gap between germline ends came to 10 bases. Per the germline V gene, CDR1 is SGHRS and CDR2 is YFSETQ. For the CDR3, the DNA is TGCGCCAGCAGCTTGGAGGGAGTTGTCTACGAGCAGTACTTC. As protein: CASSLEGVVYEQYF.

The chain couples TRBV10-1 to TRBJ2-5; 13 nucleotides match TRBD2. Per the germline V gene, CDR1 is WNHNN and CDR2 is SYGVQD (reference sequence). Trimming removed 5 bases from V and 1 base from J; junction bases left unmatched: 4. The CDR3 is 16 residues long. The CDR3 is CASSSGTSGIQETQYF. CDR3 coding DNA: TGCGCCAGCAGTTCCGGGACTAGCGGGATCCAAGAGACCCAGTACTTC.

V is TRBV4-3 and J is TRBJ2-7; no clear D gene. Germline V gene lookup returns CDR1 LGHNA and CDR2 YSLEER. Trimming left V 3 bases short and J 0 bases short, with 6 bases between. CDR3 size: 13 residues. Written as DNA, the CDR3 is TGCGCCAGCAGCCACAGTACCTCCTACGAGCAGTACTTC. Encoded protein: CASSHSTSYEQYF.

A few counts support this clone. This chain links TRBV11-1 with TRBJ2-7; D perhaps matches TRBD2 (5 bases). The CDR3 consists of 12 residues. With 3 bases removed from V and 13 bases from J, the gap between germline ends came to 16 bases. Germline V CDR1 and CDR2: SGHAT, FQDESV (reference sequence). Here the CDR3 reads CASSLISGLKYF. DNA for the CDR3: TGTGCCAGCAGCTTGATCTCGGGATTAAAATACTTC.

Written as DNA, the CDR3 is TGTGCCAGCAGTTTATCGCCAGGGACAGGGACTTACGAGCAGTACTTC. Translated, it gives CASSLSPGTGTYEQYF. The V gene is TRBV27, the J gene TRBJ2-7; 9 bases agree with TRBD1. The V gene's germline CDR1 is MNHEY and CDR2 SMNVEV (reference sequence). J gave up 4 bases and V 0 bases, and 7 bases lay outside the gene matches. CDR3 length equals 16 residues.

As DNA, the CDR3 is TGTGCCACGGGGGAGGGGTATGGCTACACCTTC. Translated: CATGEGYGYTF. The chain couples TRBV7-9 to TRBJ1-2; D perhaps matches TRBD1 (5 bases). Germline lookup yields CDR1 SEHNR and CDR2 FQNEAQ (reference sequence). The CDR3 spans 11 residues. V dropped 10 bases and J dropped 5 bases, with 11 bases sitting between them. The whole variable domain, remainder taken from reference TRBV7-9 and TRBJ1-2, is DTGVSQNPRHKITKRGQNVTFRCDPISEHNRLYWYRQTLGQGPEFLTYFQNEAQLEKSRLLSDRFSAERPKGSFSTLEIQRTEQGDSAMYLCATGEGYGYTFGSGTRLTVV.

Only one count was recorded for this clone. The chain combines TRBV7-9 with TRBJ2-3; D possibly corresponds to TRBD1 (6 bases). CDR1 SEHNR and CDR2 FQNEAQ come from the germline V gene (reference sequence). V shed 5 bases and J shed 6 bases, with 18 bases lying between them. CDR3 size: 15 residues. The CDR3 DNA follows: TGTGCCAGCAGCCCGAGGGGGTCAGGGGAGGATACGCAGTATTTT. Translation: CASSPRGSGEDTQYF. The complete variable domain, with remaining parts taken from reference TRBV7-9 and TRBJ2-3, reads DTGVSQNPRHKITKRGQNVTFRCDPISEHNRLYWYRQTLGQGPEFLTYFQNEAQLEKSRLLSDRFSAERPKGSFSTLEIQRTEQGDSAMYLCASSPRGSGEDTQYFGPGTRLTVL.

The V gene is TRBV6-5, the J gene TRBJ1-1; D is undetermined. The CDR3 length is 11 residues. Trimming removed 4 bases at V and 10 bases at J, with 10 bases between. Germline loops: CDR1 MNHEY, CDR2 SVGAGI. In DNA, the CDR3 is TGTGCCAGCAGTTGGGCCGGCCTAGCTTTCTTT. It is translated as CASSWAGLAFF.

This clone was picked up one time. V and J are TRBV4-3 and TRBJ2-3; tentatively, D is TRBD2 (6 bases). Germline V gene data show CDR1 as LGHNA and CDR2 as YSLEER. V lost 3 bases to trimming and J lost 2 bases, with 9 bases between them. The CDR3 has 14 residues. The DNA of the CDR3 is TGCGCCAGCAGCCACGCGGGACCCACAGATACGCAGTATTTT. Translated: CASSHAGPTDTQYF.

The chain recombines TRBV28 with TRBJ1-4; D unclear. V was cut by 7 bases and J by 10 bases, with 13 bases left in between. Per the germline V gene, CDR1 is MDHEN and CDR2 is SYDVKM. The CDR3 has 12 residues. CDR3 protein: CASKADLGKLFF. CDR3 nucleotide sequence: TGTGCCAGCAAGGCGGATTTAGGAAAACTGTTTTTT.

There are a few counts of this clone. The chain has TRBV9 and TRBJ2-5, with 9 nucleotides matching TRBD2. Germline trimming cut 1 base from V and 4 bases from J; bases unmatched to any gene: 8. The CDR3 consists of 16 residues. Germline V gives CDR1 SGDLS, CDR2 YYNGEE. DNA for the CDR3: TGTGCCAGCAGCGTATTGGCGGGAGGGCCAGGAGAGACCCAGTACTTC. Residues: CASSVLAGGPGETQYF. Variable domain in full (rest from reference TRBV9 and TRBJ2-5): DSGVTQTPKHLITATGQRVTLRCSPRSGDLSVYWYQQSLDQGLQFLIQYYNGEERAKGNILERFSAQQFPDLHSELNLSSLELGDSALYFCASSVLAGGPGETQYFGPGTRLLVL.

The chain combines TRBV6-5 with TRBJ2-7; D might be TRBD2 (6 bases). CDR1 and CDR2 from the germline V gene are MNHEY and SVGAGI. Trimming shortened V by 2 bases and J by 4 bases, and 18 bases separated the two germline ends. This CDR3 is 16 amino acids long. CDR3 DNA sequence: TGTGCCAGCAGTTACGATTCTGGCGGGACCCTATACGAGCAGTACTTC. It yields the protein CASSYDSGGTLYEQYF.

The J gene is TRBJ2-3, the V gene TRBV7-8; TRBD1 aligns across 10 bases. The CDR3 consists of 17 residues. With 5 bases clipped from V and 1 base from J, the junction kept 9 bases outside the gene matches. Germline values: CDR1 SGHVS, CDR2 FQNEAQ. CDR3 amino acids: CASSPRDRGRGTDTQYF. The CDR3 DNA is TGTGCCAGCAGCCCCCGAGACAGGGGGCGGGGCACAGATACGCAGTATTTT.

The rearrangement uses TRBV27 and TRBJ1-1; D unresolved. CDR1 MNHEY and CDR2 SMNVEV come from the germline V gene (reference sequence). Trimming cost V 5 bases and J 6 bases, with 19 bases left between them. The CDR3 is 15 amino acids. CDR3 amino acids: CASSVRPGASPEAFF. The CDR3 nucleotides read TGTGCCAGCAGTGTACGGCCGGGAGCCAGTCCTGAAGCTTTCTTT.

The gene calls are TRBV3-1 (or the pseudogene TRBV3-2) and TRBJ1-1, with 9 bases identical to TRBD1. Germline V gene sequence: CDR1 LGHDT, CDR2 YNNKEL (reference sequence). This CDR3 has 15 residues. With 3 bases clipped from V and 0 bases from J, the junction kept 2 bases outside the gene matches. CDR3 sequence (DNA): TGTGCCAGCAGCCAGGGACAGGGACTGAACACTGAAGCTTTCTTT. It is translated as CASSQGQGLNTEAFF.

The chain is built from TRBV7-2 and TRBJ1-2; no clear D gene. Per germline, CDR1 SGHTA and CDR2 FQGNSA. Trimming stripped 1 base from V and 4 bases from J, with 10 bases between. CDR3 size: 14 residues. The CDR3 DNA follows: TGTGCCAGCAGCTTAGACAGCTTACGCTATGGCTACACCTTC. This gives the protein CASSLDSLRYGYTF.

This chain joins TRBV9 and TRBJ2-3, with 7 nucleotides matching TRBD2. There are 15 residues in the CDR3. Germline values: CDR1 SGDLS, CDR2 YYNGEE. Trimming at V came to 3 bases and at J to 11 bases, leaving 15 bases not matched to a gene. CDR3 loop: CASSAPGLSPSRQYF. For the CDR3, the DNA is TGTGCCAGCAGCGCACCGGGACTATCCCCCTCGAGGCAGTATTTT.